This T cell receptor beta chain came from a study of CD8 T cells in Susac syndrome. Germline loops: CDR1 DFQATT, CDR2 SNEGSKA (reference sequence). V was clipped by 0 bases and J by 3 bases, with 6 bases between them. The CDR3 runs to 12 residues. While CD8+ and CD4+ T cells were isolated negatively, TEMRA cells were enriched by FACS. Reverse transcription used about 0.45 to 1 ug RNA and random hexamers. A multiplex approach, immunoSEQ multiplex PCR, amplified TCR beta CDR3 across 54 Vbeta and 13 Jbeta. Via MiXCR, TCRdb re-called the immunoSEQ multiplex PCR reads, giving one row per CDR3 protein. Counted here are around 170,000 distinct CDR3 sequences, more than 90% occurring once; the ten biggest clones make up approximately 0.098%.

The source material was CD4+ T cells from PBMCs. This chain uses TRBV20-1 with TRBJ2-7; D is unclear. The TCR was taken from a human donor with Susac syndrome. In nucleotides, the CDR3 is TGCAGTGCTAGAGAATCCAACTACGAGCAGTACTTC. Protein product: CSARESNYEQYF.